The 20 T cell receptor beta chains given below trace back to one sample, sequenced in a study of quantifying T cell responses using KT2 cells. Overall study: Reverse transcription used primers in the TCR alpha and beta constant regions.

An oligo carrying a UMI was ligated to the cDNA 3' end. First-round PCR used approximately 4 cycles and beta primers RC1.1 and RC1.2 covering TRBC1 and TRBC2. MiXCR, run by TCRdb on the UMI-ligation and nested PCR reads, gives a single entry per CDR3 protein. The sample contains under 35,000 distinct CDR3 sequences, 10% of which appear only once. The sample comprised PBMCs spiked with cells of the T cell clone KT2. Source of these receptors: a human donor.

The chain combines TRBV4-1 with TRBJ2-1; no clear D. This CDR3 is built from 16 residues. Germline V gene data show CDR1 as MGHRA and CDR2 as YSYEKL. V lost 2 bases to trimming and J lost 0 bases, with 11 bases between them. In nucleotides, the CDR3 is TGCGCCAGCAGCCAACCCTACACCCGCTCCTACAATGAGCAGTTCTTC. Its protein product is CASSQPYTRSYNEQFF.

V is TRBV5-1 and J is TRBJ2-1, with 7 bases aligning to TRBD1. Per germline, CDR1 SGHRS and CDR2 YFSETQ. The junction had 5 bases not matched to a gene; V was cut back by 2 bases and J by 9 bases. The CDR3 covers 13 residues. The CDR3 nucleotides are TGCGCCAGCAGCTTTCAGGGGGATGGTGAGCAGTTCTTC. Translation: CASSFQGDGEQFF.

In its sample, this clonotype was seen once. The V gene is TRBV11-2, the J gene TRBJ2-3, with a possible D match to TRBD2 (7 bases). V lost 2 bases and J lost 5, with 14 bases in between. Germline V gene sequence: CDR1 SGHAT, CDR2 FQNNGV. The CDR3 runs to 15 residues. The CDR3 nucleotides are TGTGCCAGCAGCTTATTCGGGGGGCGAGGAGATACGCAGTATTTT. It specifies CASSLFGGRGDTQYF.

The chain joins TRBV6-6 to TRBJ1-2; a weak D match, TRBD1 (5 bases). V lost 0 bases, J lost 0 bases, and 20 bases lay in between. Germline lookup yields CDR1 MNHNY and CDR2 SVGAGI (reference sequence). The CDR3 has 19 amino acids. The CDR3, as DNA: TGTGCCAGCAGTTACTCTTCCGGGACCCTACGATGGGCTAACTATGGCTACACCTTC. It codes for CASSYSSGTLRWANYGYTF.

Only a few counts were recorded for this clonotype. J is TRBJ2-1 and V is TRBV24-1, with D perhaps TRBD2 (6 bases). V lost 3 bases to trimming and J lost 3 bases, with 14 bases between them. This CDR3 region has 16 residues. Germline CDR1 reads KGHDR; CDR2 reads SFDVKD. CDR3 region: CATSDQPGRDYNEQFF. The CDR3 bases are TGTGCCACCAGTGATCAGCCGGGGCGGGACTACAATGAGCAGTTCTTC.

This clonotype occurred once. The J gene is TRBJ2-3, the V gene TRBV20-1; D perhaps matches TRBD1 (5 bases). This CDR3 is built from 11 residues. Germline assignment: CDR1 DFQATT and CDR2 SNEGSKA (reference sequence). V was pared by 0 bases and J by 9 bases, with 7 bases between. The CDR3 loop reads CSAREYRTQYF. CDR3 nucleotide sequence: TGCAGTGCTAGAGAATACAGGACGCAGTATTTT.

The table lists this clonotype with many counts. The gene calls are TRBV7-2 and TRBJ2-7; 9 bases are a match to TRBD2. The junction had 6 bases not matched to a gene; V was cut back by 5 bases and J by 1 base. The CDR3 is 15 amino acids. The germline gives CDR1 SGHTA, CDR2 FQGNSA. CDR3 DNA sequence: TGTGCCAGCAGCATCTCTAGCGGGATTTCCTACGAGCAGTACTTC. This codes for CASSISSGISYEQYF.

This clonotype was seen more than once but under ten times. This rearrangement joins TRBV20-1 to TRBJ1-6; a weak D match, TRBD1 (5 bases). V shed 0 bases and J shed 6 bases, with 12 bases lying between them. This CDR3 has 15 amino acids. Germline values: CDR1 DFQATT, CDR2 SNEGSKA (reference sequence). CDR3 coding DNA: TGCAGTGCTAGAGATCCGCGGGGCCCTAATTCACCCCTCCACTTT. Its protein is CSARDPRGPNSPLHF.

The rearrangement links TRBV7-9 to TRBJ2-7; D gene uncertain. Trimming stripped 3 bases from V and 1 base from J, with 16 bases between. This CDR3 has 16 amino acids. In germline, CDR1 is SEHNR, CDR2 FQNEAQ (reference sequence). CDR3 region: CASSFEPATGSYEQYF. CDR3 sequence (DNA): TGTGCCAGCAGCTTTGAGCCGGCTACCGGGTCCTACGAGCAGTACTTC.

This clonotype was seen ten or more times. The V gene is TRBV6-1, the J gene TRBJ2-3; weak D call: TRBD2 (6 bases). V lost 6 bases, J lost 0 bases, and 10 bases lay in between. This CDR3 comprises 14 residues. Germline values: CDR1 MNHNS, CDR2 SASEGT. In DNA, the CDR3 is TGTGCCAGCAGGCGGGACGCTAGCACAGATACGCAGTATTTT. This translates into CASRRDASTDTQYF.

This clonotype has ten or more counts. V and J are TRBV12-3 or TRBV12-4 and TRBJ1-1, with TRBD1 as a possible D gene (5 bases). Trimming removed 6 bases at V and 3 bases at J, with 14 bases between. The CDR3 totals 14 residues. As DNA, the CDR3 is TGTGCCAGCAGCCTGAACCAGGGATACACTGAAGCTTTCTTT. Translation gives CASSLNQGYTEAFF.

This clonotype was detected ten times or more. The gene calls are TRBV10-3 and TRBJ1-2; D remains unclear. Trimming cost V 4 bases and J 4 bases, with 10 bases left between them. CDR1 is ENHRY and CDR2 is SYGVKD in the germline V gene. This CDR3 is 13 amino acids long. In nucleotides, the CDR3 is TGTGCCATCAGTGGTCAGGTGGCCTATGGCTACACCTTC. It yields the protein CAISGQVAYGYTF.

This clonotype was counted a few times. The CDR3 is CSALTGATSTDTQYF. DNA of the CDR3: TGCAGTGCTTTAACAGGAGCCACTAGCACAGATACGCAGTATTTT. V is TRBV20-1 and J is TRBJ2-3; D may be TRBD1 (5 bases). The CDR3 length is 15 residues. Germline CDR1 is DFQATT and CDR2 is SNEGSKA (reference sequence). V was cut by 5 bases and J by 0 bases, with 15 bases left in between.

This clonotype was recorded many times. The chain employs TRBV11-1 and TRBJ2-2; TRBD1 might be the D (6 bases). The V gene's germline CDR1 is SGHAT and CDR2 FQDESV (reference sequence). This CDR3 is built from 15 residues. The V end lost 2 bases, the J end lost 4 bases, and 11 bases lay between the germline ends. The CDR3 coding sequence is TGTGCCAGCAGCTTATCCCGGACAGCCACCGGGGAGCTGTTTTTT. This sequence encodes CASSLSRTATGELFF.

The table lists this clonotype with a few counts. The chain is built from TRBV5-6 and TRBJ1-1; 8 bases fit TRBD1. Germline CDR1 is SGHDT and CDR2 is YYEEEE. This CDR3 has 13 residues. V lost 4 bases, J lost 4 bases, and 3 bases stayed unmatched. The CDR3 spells CASSRTGSTEAFF. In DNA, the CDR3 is TGTGCCAGCAGCCGGACAGGGTCCACTGAAGCTTTCTTT.

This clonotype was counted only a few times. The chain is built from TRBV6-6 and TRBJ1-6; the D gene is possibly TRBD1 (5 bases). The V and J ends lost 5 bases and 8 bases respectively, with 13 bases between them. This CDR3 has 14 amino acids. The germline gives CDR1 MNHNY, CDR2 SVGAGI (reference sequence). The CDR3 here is CASSRTGAYSPLHF. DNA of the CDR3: TGTGCCAGCAGTCGGACCGGGGCCTATTCACCCCTCCACTTT.

CDR3: CASSPQGGNQPQHF. The CDR3 DNA follows: TGTGCCAGCAGCCCACAGGGGGGCAATCAGCCCCAGCATTTT. The chain joins TRBV6-1 to TRBJ1-5; TRBD1 aligns across 8 bases. CDR1 MNHNS and CDR2 SASEGT come from the germline V gene. The CDR3 is 14 residues long. V trimming: 6 bases; J trimming: 2 bases; junction bases outside the gene matches: 3.

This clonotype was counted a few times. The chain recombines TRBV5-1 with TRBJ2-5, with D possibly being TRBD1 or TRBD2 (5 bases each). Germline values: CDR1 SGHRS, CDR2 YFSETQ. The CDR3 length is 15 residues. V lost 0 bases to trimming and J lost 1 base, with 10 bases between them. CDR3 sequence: CASSLVRGLQETQYF. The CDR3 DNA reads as TGCGCCAGCAGCTTGGTCCGGGGCCTCCAAGAGACCCAGTACTTC.

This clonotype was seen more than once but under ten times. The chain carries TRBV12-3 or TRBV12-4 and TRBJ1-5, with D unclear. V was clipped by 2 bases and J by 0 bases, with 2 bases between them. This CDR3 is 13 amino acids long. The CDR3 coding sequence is TGTGCCAGCAGTTTAAATAGCAATCAGCCCCAGCATTTT. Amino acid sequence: CASSLNSNQPQHF.

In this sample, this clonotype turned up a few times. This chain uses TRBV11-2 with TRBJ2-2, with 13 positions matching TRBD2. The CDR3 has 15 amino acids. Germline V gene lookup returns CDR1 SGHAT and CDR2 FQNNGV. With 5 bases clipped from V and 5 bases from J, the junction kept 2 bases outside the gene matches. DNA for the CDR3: TGTGCCAGCAGCCGGGGACTAGCGGGAACCGGGGAGCTGTTTTTT. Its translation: CASSRGLAGTGELFF.